This T cell receptor (beta chain) was observed in a study of blood T cell repertoires in COVID-19. This table comes from immunoSEQ multiplex PCR, and its TCRdb copy is limited to in-frame clones, with some not included. The table lists under 350,000 clones, approximately 89% of them singletons, with 1.8% in the top ten. V was pared by 7 bases and J by 2 bases, with 15 bases between. Germline V gives CDR1 LNHDA, CDR2 SQIVND (reference sequence). The CDR3 is 15 residues long. Sequencing was carried out using peripheral blood. The sequence was collected from a woman aged 25 to 39 with COVID-19, enrolled during active disease. V gene TRBV19 combines with J gene TRBJ1-5; a weak D match, TRBD1 (5 bases). The CDR3 sequence is CASTLEGLGNQPQHF. CDR3 coding DNA: TGTGCCAGTACCCTGGAGGGACTCGGCAATCAGCCCCAGCATTTT.